This T cell receptor beta chain derives from a study of PD-1 blockade in classical Hodgkin lymphoma. No patient escaped relapse after autologous stem cell transplantation, and brentuximab vedotin exposure varied. Repertoires were generated with immunoSEQ multiplex PCR, while TCRdb's copy carries only in-frame clones and drops some. This table holds nearly 55,000 clones, 81% found once. This TCR derives from a human donor with classical Hodgkin lymphoma. The sample in question was peripheral blood mononuclear cells (PBMCs), obtained at baseline.

The CDR3 spells CASSPSGGNYGYTF. Here the CDR3 DNA reads TGTGCCAGCTCACCTTCTGGGGGGAACTATGGCTACACCTTC. The J gene is TRBJ1-2, the V gene TRBV18; D might be TRBD1 (5 bases). V lost 3 bases to trimming and J lost 2 bases, with 10 bases between them. The CDR3 runs 14 residues. Germline-derived CDR1 and CDR2 are KGHSH and LQKENI.